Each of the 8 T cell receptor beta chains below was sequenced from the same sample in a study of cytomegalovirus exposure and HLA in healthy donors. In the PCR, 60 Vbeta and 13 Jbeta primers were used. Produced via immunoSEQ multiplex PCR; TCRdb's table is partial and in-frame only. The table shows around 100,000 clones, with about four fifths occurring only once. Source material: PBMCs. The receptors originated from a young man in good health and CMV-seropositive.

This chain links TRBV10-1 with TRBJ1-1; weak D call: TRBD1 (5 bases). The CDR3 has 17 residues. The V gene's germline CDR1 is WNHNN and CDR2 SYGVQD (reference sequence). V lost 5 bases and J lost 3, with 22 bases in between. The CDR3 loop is CASSPGPLHPWDTEAFF. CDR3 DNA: TGCGCCAGCAGTCCAGGGCCACTTCACCCCTGGGACACTGAAGCTTTCTTT.

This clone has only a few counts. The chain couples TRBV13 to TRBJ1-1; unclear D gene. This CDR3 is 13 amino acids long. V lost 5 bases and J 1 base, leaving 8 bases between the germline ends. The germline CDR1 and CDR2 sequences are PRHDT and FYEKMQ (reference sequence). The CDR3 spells CASSRVENTEAFF. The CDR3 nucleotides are TGTGCCAGCAGCCGAGTCGAGAACACTGAAGCTTTCTTT.

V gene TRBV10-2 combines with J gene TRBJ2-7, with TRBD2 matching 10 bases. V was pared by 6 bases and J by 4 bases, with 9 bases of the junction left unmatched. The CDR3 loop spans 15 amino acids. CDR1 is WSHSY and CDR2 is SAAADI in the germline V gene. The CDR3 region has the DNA TGCGCCAGCAGGCTAGCGGGAGTTTTGGTTTACGAGCAGTACGTC. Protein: CASRLAGVLVYEQYV.

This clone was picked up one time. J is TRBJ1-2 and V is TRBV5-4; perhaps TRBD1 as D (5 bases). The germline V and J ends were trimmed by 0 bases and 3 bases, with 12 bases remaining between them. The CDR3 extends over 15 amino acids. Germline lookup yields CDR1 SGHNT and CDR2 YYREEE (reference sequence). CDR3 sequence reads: CASSLASGVYYGYTF. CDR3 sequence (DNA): TGTGCCAGCAGCTTGGCGTCGGGGGTATACTATGGCTACACCTTC.

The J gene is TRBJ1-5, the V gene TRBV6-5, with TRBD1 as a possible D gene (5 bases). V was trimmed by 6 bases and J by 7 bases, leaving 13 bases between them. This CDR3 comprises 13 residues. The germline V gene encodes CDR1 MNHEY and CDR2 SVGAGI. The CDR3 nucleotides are TGTGCCAGCAGCGGACAAGTATGGCAGCCCCAGCATTTT. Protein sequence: CASSGQVWQPQHF.

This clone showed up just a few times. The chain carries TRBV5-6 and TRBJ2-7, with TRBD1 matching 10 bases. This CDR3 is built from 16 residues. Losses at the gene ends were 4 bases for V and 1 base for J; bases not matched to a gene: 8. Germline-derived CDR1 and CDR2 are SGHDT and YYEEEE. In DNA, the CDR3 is TGTGCCAGCAGCGCGGGACCGGGACAGGGGTCCTACGAGCAGTACTTC. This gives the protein CASSAGPGQGSYEQYF.

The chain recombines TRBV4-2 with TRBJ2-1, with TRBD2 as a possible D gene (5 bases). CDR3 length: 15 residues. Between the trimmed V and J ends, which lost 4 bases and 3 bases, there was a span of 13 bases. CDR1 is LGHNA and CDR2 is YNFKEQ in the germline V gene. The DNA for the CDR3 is TGTGCCAGCAGCCCTCGTATAGCGCTCTACAATGAGCAGTTCTTC. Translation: CASSPRIALYNEQFF.

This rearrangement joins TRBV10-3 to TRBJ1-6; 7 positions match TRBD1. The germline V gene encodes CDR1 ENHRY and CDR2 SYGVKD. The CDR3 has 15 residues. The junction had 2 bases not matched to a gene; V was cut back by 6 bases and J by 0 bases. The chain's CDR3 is CAIRPGGSYNSPLHF. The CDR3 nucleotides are TGTGCCATCAGACCAGGGGGCTCCTATAATTCACCCCTCCACTTT.